The T cell receptor (beta chain) described here comes from a study of regulatory T cells in long-lasting Graves disease. CDR3 regions were amplified by Arm-PCR using iRepertoire HTBI primers to build TCR beta libraries. MiXCR, applied by TCRdb to the multiplex PCR reads, yields one record per CDR3 protein. The sample comprises roughly 380,000 distinct CDR3 sequences, over 15% of which are singletons, and about 27% rests with the top ten. Study-level findings and limits: Those with persistent Graves' had less TCR diversity than newly diagnosed patients.

This clonotype has at least ten counts. Its matching antigen is unknown. Noted time point: newly diagnosed GD, antithyroid drugs for less than 3 months. There was RNA extracted from PBMCs, and the TCR library was made from it. V lost 9 bases to trimming and J lost 9 bases, with 18 bases between them. Per the germline V gene, CDR1 is MNHEY and CDR2 is SVGEGT. The CDR3 totals 13 residues. In addition, the sample was reused for a study of T cells in Graves' hyperthyroidism and ophthalmopathy. That study reports: Uncontrolled infection, other autoimmune disease, pregnancy or lactation led to exclusion. With the HTBI primer set, the TCR CDR3 went through a first round of RT-PCR.

The chain has TRBV6-2 or TRBV6-3 and TRBJ1-5, with D unclear. The sequence came from a middle-aged man with Graves disease. Source: peripheral blood mononuclear cells (PBMCs), taken at new diagnosis, from a patient treated with antithyroid drugs. The CDR3 is CASSERGPGPQHF. The CDR3 DNA reads as TGTGCCAGTTCGGAACGAGGGCCAGGGCCCCAGCATTTT.